One and the same sample provided the 22 T cell receptor beta chains below, sequenced in a study of shared T cell receptors in the human thymus. Assay: immunoSEQ multiplex PCR; the TCRdb copy retains only in-frame clones and omits some. This table has about 730,000 clones, 75% to 90% appearing once. The data were also submitted as part of a second study, on human thymus T cells.

The source material was thymocytes. The receptors originated from a girl less than two years old with a congenital heart defect.

The rearrangement joins TRBV28 to TRBJ1-1; D unresolved. The CDR3 spans 12 residues. Germline assignment: CDR1 MDHEN and CDR2 SYDVKM. Trimming pared 7 bases from V and 7 bases from J, leaving 13 bases between. CDR3 DNA sequence: TGTGCCAGCACCATCAATAGTGATGAAGCTTTCTTT. Translated, it gives CASTINSDEAFF.

The rearrangement joins TRBV4-3 to TRBJ1-2; 7 bases line up with TRBD1. The V gene end was trimmed by 2 bases and the J gene end by 0 bases; junction bases not matched to a gene: 15. The CDR3 covers 19 residues. Germline CDR1 is LGHNA and CDR2 is YSLEER. The CDR3, as DNA: TGCGCCAGCAGCCAACATACCGGGACAGAGGCCCCCTCTAACTATGGCTACACCTTC. Amino acids: CASSQHTGTEAPSNYGYTF.

The V call is TRBV2, the J call TRBJ1-1; D is possibly TRBD1 (5 bases). The germline CDR1 and CDR2 sequences are SNHLY and FYNNEI. This CDR3 comprises 15 residues. Trimming stripped 6 bases from V and 1 base from J, with 15 bases between. The CDR3 reads CASSYRHPGNTEAFF. CDR3 DNA sequence: TGTGCCAGCAGCTACAGGCATCCGGGGAACACTGAAGCTTTCTTT. The whole variable domain, remainder taken from reference TRBV2 and TRBJ1-1, is EPEVTQTPSHQVTQMGQEVILRCVPISNHLYFYWYRQILGQKVEFLVSFYNNEISEKSEIFDDQFSVERPDGSNFTLKIRSTKLEDSAMYFCASSYRHPGNTEAFFGQGTRLTVV.

This clone came up once. The chain is built from TRBV29-1 and TRBJ1-2, with D perhaps TRBD1 (5 bases). CDR1 and CDR2 from the germline V gene are SQVTM and ANQGSEA. The CDR3 spans 13 residues. V was cut by 3 bases and J by 4 bases, with 12 bases left in between. CDR3 amino acids: CSVEAGRGYGYTF. The CDR3, as DNA: TGCAGCGTTGAGGCGGGGCGCGGCTATGGCTACACCTTC.

This clone was picked up a small number of times. DNA of the CDR3: TGTGCCAGCAGTTTAAACCCGGCGGGACAGGTCATAAACACTGAAGCTTTCTTT. Its translation: CASSLNPAGQVINTEAFF. The V call is TRBV27, the J call TRBJ1-1, with TRBD1 matching 8 bases. CDR3 size: 18 residues. Germline CDR1 and CDR2: MNHEY and SMNVEV (reference sequence). V trimming: 2 bases; J trimming: 2 bases; junction bases outside the gene matches: 13.

The chain links TRBV13 to TRBJ2-3; D remains ambiguous. The V gene lost 10 bases and the J gene lost 4 bases, with 15 bases spanning the gap. The CDR3 covers 13 residues. Germline V lookup: CDR1 PRHDT, CDR2 FYEKMQ (reference sequence). CDR3 coding DNA: TGTGCCACCAACCCGCGAATCTCAGATACGCAGTATTTT. Translating gives CATNPRISDTQYF.

This clone was recorded only once. This chain connects TRBV6-6 to TRBJ2-3; the match to TRBD2 covers 9 bases. Germline trimming cut 7 bases from V and 2 bases from J; bases unmatched to any gene: 10. Looked up from germline, CDR1 is MNHNY and CDR2 is SVGAGI (reference sequence). This CDR3 has 16 residues. The CDR3 sequence: CASTPRTSEYTDTQYF. As DNA, the CDR3 is TGTGCCAGCACCCCCCGGACTAGCGAATACACAGATACGCAGTATTTT.

The chain uses TRBV29-1 and TRBJ2-7, with a tentative D call TRBD1 (7 bases). The CDR3 is 16 amino acids. V gave up 7 bases and J gave up 5 bases, with 27 bases separating them. CDR1 and CDR2 (germline): SQVTM, ANQGSEA. CDR3 loop: CSARAGGGCSWDEQYF. CDR3 in DNA: TGCAGCGCAAGAGCAGGGGGAGGATGTAGTTGGGACGAGCAGTACTTC.

CDR3 in DNA: TGTGCCAGCAGCTCCGGGACTAGCGGGTCCGAGACCCAGTACTTC. Its protein product is CASSSGTSGSETQYF. The chain is built from TRBV7-9 and TRBJ2-5; the match to TRBD2 covers 12 bases. Germline V gene data show CDR1 as SEHNR and CDR2 as FQNEAQ (reference sequence). CDR3 length: 15 amino acids. V dropped 4 bases and J dropped 5; count of bases not matched to a gene: 5.

The chain recombines TRBV6-5 with TRBJ1-4, with 9 bases matching TRBD1. V was pared by 5 bases and J by 8 bases, with 6 bases of the junction left unmatched. Germline assignment: CDR1 MNHEY and CDR2 SVGAGI. The CDR3 totals 14 residues. Here the CDR3 reads CASSRGTGKEKLFF. DNA of the CDR3: TGTGCCAGCAGTCGCGGGACAGGGAAGGAAAAACTGTTTTTT.

This clone showed up just once. The rearrangement links TRBV19 to TRBJ1-2; D may be TRBD1 (5 bases). The V end lost 2 bases, the J end lost 5 bases, and 15 bases lay between the germline ends. Germline V gene lookup returns CDR1 LNHDA and CDR2 SQIVND (reference sequence). The CDR3 runs 15 residues. The CDR3 nucleotides are TGTGCCAGTAGTATATTTCAGGGTTTTGGGTATGGCTACACCTTC. This codes for CASSIFQGFGYGYTF.

This CDR3 is CASSLDRQRDNEQFF. CDR3 coding DNA: TGCGCCAGCAGCTTGGACCGACAGAGAGACAATGAGCAGTTCTTC. The chain employs TRBV5-1 and TRBJ2-1; possibly TRBD1 for D (5 bases). The CDR3 extends over 15 amino acids. In germline, CDR1 is SGHRS, CDR2 YFSETQ. V was clipped by 0 bases and J by 5 bases, with 12 bases between them. Based on the CDR3 plus reference TRBV5-1 and TRBJ2-1, the full variable domain is KAGVTQTPRYLIKTRGQQVTLSCSPISGHRSVSWYQQTPGQGLQFLFEYFSETQRNKGNFPGRFSGRQFSNSRSEMNVSTLELGDSALYLCASSLDRQRDNEQFFGPGTRLTVL.

The chain employs TRBV9 and TRBJ2-3, with 8 positions matching TRBD2. CDR3 length: 16 amino acids. The germline gives CDR1 SGDLS, CDR2 YYNGEE. V lost 4 bases and J lost 8; bases outside the gene matches: 15. CDR3 sequence: CASSYRGGNSNGTQYF. In DNA form, the CDR3 reads TGTGCCAGCAGCTACCGGGGGGGAAATTCCAACGGTACGCAGTATTTT.

CDR3 nucleotides: TGCGCCAGCAGCCGGGGGTGGCGGGGGAGCGACAATGAGCAGTTCTTC. Translation gives CASSRGWRGSDNEQFF. The V and J genes are TRBV5-1 and TRBJ2-1; 7 bases align to TRBD2. The germline V gene has CDR1 SGHRS and CDR2 YFSETQ. The V gene end was trimmed by 4 bases and the J gene end by 5 bases; junction bases not matched to a gene: 12. The length of the CDR3 is 16 residues.

The chain couples TRBV7-9 to TRBJ1-1; 10 nucleotides align to TRBD1. This CDR3 has 18 amino acids. Germline V CDR1 and CDR2: SEHNR, FQNEAQ (reference sequence). V lost 2 bases to trimming and J lost 0 bases; unmatched junction nucleotides: 9. CDR3 nucleotides: TGTGCCAGCAGCTTAAATTTGACAGGGGGCTTGGTGAACACTGAAGCTTTCTTT. The encoded protein is CASSLNLTGGLVNTEAFF. Variable domain in full (rest from reference TRBV7-9 and TRBJ1-1): DTGVSQNPRHKITKRGQNVTFRCDPISEHNRLYWYRQTLGQGPEFLTYFQNEAQLEKSRLLSDRFSAERPKGSFSTLEIQRTEQGDSAMYLCASSLNLTGGLVNTEAFFGQGTRLTVV.

The rearrangement joins TRBV7-6 to TRBJ1-1, with TRBD1 identical over 8 bases. The germline CDR1 and CDR2 sequences are SGHVS and FNYEAQ. This CDR3 contains 15 residues. Germline trimming cut 4 bases from V and 6 bases from J; bases unmatched to any gene: 10. The CDR3 spells CASSSGQGLDPEAFF. CDR3 nucleotide sequence: TGTGCCAGCAGCTCAGGACAGGGTTTGGATCCTGAAGCTTTCTTT. The full variable domain, in which reference TRBV7-6 and TRBJ1-1 provide the parts outside the CDR3, is GAGVSQSPRYKVTKRGQDVALRCDPISGHVSLYWYRQALGQGPEFLTYFNYEAQQDKSGLPNDRFSAERPEGSISTLTIQRTEQRDSAMYRCASSSGQGLDPEAFFGQGTRLTVV.

The genes are TRBV7-2 and TRBJ2-7; tentative D call: TRBD1 (6 bases). The CDR3 extends over 16 amino acids. Trimming left V 5 bases short and J 3 bases short, with 20 bases between. The germline V gene has CDR1 SGHTA and CDR2 FQGNSA. The CDR3 DNA sequence: TGTGCCAGCAGCCACCCCACCGGGACAAGGATCTACGAGCAGTACTTC. Translation gives CASSHPTGTRIYEQYF.

The rearrangement links TRBV13 to TRBJ1-2; 8 bases map to TRBD1. CDR3 length: 16 amino acids. Germline trimming cut 5 bases from V and 6 bases from J; bases unmatched to any gene: 14. Germline CDR1 and CDR2: PRHDT and FYEKMQ (reference sequence). The CDR3 reads CASSPSSGGQSDGYTF. The CDR3, as DNA: TGTGCCAGCAGCCCATCGTCAGGGGGCCAATCCGATGGCTACACCTTC. The full variable domain, in which reference TRBV13 and TRBJ1-2 provide the parts outside the CDR3, is AAGVIQSPRHLIKEKRETATLKCYPIPRHDTVYWYQQGPGQDPQFLISFYEKMQSDKGSIPDRFSAQQFSDYHSELNMSSLELGDSALYFCASSPSSGGQSDGYTFGSGTRLTVV.

The rearrangement joins TRBV2 to TRBJ1-4; TRBD1 is a possible D gene (6 bases). Germline V gives CDR1 SNHLY, CDR2 FYNNEI. V was shortened by 0 bases and J by 8 bases, with 19 bases between the two germline ends. The CDR3 spans 17 residues. CDR3 sequence (DNA): TGTGCCAGCAGTGAAGCGCGTGGACAGAGGGTAGGGGAAAAACTGTTTTTT. It is translated as CASSEARGQRVGEKLFF.

V usage is TRBV4-1 and J usage is TRBJ2-4; D is possibly TRBD1 (6 bases). Germline assignment: CDR1 MGHRA and CDR2 YSYEKL. This CDR3 is 19 amino acids long. The germline V and J ends were trimmed by 2 bases and 4 bases, with 24 bases remaining between them. The DNA of the CDR3 is TGCGCCAGCAGCCAAACCCCGAACCGGGACAAGGGCCAGAAAAACATTCAGTACTTC. Amino acid sequence: CASSQTPNRDKGQKNIQYF.

The gene calls are TRBV5-8 and TRBJ1-6, with 9 bases identical to TRBD1. J lost 9 bases, V lost 9 bases, and 10 bases had no gene match. This CDR3 spans 14 amino acids. Germline CDR1 SGHTS, CDR2 YDEGEE. The CDR3 coding sequence is TGTGCCATGACTCCGGGACAGGGTTCTTCACCCCTCCACTTT. Its translation is CAMTPGQGSSPLHF.

This clone was picked up one time. The rearrangement joins TRBV5-1 to TRBJ2-2, with TRBD1 as a possible D gene (6 bases). Trimming cost V 0 bases and J 0 bases, with 15 bases left between them. The CDR3 has 18 amino acids. CDR1 is SGHRS, CDR2 YFSETQ, per germline. The DNA of the CDR3 is TGCGCCAGCAGCTTGGGTTTATTTGGGGGCTCGAACACCGGGGAGCTGTTTTTT. Translation: CASSLGLFGGSNTGELFF. The complete variable domain, with remaining parts taken from reference TRBV5-1 and TRBJ2-2, reads KAGVTQTPRYLIKTRGQQVTLSCSPISGHRSVSWYQQTPGQGLQFLFEYFSETQRNKGNFPGRFSGRQFSNSRSEMNVSTLELGDSALYLCASSLGLFGGSNTGELFFGEGSRLTVL.